This entry lists 15 T cell receptor beta chains sequenced from one sample in a study of CXCR3-negative and CXCR3-positive naive CD8 T cells. 5' RACE that incorporated UMI labels was used to prepare the TRB cDNA libraries. TCRdb derives one entry per CDR3 protein from the 5' RACE reads, leaving out DNA. The repertoire table contains about 81,000 distinct CDR3 sequences. Material for sequencing was naive CXCR3- CD8+ T cells from blood. As to subset: CD45RO-CCR7+CD27+CD95- naive CD8+ T cells lacking CXCR3 (TNR3-). Receptors originate from a human donor in good health. Some clones in this sample may be carry-over from other donors' samples.

This chain connects TRBV29-1 to TRBJ1-2; TCRdb outputs TRBD1, but without DNA this stays unchecked. CDR3 length equals 13 residues. Germline-derived CDR1 and CDR2 are SQVTM and ANQGSEA. CDR3 residues: CSVESRDNYGYTF. Variable domain in full (rest from reference TRBV29-1 and TRBJ1-2): SAVISQKPSRDICQRGTSLTIQCQVDSQVTMMFWYRQQPGQSLTLIATANQGSEATYESGFVIDKFPISRPNLTFSTLTVSNMSPEDSSIYLCSVESRDNYGYTFGSGTRLTVV.

This chain's CDR3 is CASSLASGAGELFF. This sequence joins TRBV7-8 and TRBJ2-2; TCRdb reports TRBD1, a call that lacks DNA to check it against. The germline V gene encodes CDR1 SGHVS and CDR2 FQNEAQ. The CDR3 totals 14 residues.

The rearrangement joins TRBV2 to TRBJ2-1; there is no DNA to check the TCRdb D call of TRBD2. CDR3 size: 17 residues. Germline CDR1 is SNHLY and CDR2 is FYNNEI. This chain's CDR3 is CASSEYLAGTPYNEQFF.

The CDR3 loop reads CASSSPLAGGPSTDTQYF. This rearrangement joins TRBV13 to TRBJ2-3; TCRdb calls TRBD2, which cannot be checked without DNA. In germline, CDR1 is PRHDT, CDR2 FYEKMQ (reference sequence). The CDR3 length is 18 residues.

V gene TRBV5-1 combines with J gene TRBJ2-7. Germline CDR1 SGHRS, CDR2 YFSETQ. There are 13 residues in the CDR3. The CDR3 region is CASSAAVSYEQYF.

CDR3 amino acids: CASSTSIGDNSGNTIYF. V gene TRBV6-5 combines with J gene TRBJ1-3; TCRdb designates TRBD1, a call that cannot be tested without DNA. The V gene's germline CDR1 is MNHEY and CDR2 SVGAGI. The length of the CDR3 is 17 residues.

The chain recombines TRBV5-6 with TRBJ1-2; TCRdb names TRBD1, which stays unverified in the absence of DNA. Germline loops: CDR1 SGHDT, CDR2 YYEEEE. This CDR3 is 14 amino acids long. CDR3 loop: CASSLYRTGLGYTF.

The chain is built from TRBV7-9 and TRBJ2-5. The CDR3 is 14 residues long. CDR1 is SEHNR and CDR2 is FQNEAQ in the germline V gene (reference sequence). The CDR3 spells CASSFSRRPETQYF.

The V and J genes are TRBV19 and TRBJ2-7; TCRdb's D gene call, TRBD1, goes unchecked for lack of DNA. The CDR3 is made up of 15 amino acids. Germline CDR1 reads LNHDA; CDR2 reads SQIVND (reference sequence). The CDR3 sequence is CASSIAQVAVYEQYF.

The CDR3 loop reads CSGHDPLENEQFF. The chain combines TRBV20-1 with TRBJ2-1; TCRdb's assignment of TRBD1 cannot be checked, as there is no DNA. Germline lookup yields CDR1 DFQATT and CDR2 SNEGSKA (reference sequence). The CDR3 has 13 residues.

The J gene is TRBJ2-2, the V gene TRBV20-1. This CDR3 spans 13 amino acids. Looked up from germline, CDR1 is DFQATT and CDR2 is SNEGSKA (reference sequence). The CDR3 is CSARDLETGELFF.

The chain is built from TRBV5-1 and TRBJ2-3. Germline V gene sequence: CDR1 SGHRS, CDR2 YFSETQ. The CDR3 runs to 14 residues. The CDR3 reads CASSSAQLYYTQYF.

The V gene is TRBV29-1, the J gene TRBJ2-5. The V gene's germline CDR1 is SQVTM and CDR2 ANQGSEA. The CDR3 contains 12 residues. The CDR3 region is CSVEPDQETQYF.

This chain joins TRBV7-9 and TRBJ2-2. Per germline, CDR1 SEHNR and CDR2 FQNEAQ (reference sequence). The CDR3 covers 15 residues. CDR3 loop: CASSLLLSNTGELFF.

The J gene is TRBJ2-2, the V gene TRBV9; the D call of TRBD1 rests on TCRdb alone, since no DNA is present to check it. Germline V gene sequence: CDR1 SGDLS, CDR2 YYNGEE. CDR3 length: 16 residues. The CDR3 protein is CASSVENGGGSGELFF.